Here is one TCR beta chain with its context. The antigen is unknown. This entry comes from a study of cytomegalovirus exposure and HLA in healthy donors. The wider study: A previous analysis identified around 120 million unique TCR beta sequences derived from some 200 million T cells. Overall study results and limits: Prediction of most subjects' HLA-A and HLA-B alleles by TCR beta sequences was reportedly accurate. Another analysis was done later, and it associated 17,000 or so TCR beta sequences with HLA alleles at 0.05 false discovery rate.

Unmatched junction bases numbered 22, after V lost 4 bases and J lost 2 bases. The CDR3 consists of 19 residues. Germline CDR1 is GTSNPN and CDR2 is SVGIG (reference sequence). The donors were healthy bone marrow donors. 13 Jbeta primers and 60 Vbeta primers were used for the PCR. Sequenced by immunoSEQ multiplex PCR; TCRdb stores in-frame clones only, minus some. Seen here are 90,000 to 120,000 clones, 65% to 80% observed once, and the top ten hold over 5%. The sequenced material came from PBMCs. The source is a female donor in good health and CMV-seropositive. The chain couples TRBV30 to TRBJ1-2; 7 positions match TRBD1. CDR3 sequence (DNA): TGTGCCTGGAACACCGCACAGGGGAACTGGATGTCAGGCAACTATGGCTACACCTTC. The encoded protein is CAWNTAQGNWMSGNYGYTF.